The clone carrying this T cell receptor beta chain was detected a few times. Its antigen remains unidentified. Through a sample-barcoded 5' primer and a J-beta primer mix, a second PCR was run for roughly 7 to 11 cycles. Every sample returned 2.5 million or more CDR3-containing paired-end reads. A single record per CDR3 protein comes from TCRdb applying MiXCR to the 5' RACE reads. The sample holds around 900,000 distinct CDR3 sequences, under 30% seen once. This entry comes from a study of blood T cells in healthy people across ages. The CDR3 is made up of 17 amino acids. The V gene lost 3 bases and the J gene lost 2 bases, with 18 bases spanning the gap. CDR1 is SEHNR, CDR2 FQNEAQ, per germline (reference sequence). Findings of the study overall: TCR beta diversity, measured per million T cells, fell in a roughly linear way with age.

Per sample, extraction of total RNA gave at least 6 micrograms in every case. The material sequenced was blood. The chain links TRBV7-9 to TRBJ2-3; TRBD1 is a possible D gene (6 bases). This clonotype originated in a woman at least 80 years old in good health. In DNA form, the CDR3 reads TGTGCCAGCAGCTTCATTTTAACAGGGAACCTCACAGATACGCAGTATTTT. Amino acid sequence: CASSFILTGNLTDTQYF.